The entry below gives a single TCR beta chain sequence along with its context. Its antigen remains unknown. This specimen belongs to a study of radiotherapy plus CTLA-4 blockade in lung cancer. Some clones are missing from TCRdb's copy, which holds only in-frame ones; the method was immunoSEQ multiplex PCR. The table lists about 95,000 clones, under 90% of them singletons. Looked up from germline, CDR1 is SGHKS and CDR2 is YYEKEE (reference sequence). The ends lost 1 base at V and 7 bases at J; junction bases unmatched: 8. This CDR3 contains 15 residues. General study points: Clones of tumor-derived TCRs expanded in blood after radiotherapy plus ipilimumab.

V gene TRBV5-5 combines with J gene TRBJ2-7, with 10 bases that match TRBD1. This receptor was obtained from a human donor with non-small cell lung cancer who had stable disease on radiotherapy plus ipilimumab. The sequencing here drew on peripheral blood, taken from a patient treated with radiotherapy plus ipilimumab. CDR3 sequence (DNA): TGTGCCAGCAGCTTGTCTCCGGGACAGGGGAATGAGCAGTACTTC. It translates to CASSLSPGQGNEQYF.